Sequencing of this TCR beta chain was carried out in a study of regulatory T cells in long-lasting Graves disease. CDR3 length: 15 amino acids. J gave up 6 bases and V 2 bases, and 8 bases lay outside the gene matches. The germline CDR1 and CDR2 sequences are MGHRA and YSYEKL. Arm-PCR of CDR3 regions and iRepertoire HTBI primers were the basis on which TCR beta libraries were built. TCRdb re-called the multiplex PCR reads through MiXCR, storing one row per CDR3 protein. The sample carries hundreds of thousands of distinct CDR3 sequences, about a fifth recorded once. This clonotype was detected only a few times. Regarding time point: persistent/refractory GD, antithyroid drugs over 5 years with positive TRAb. Construction of the TCR library relied on RNA isolated from PBMCs.

This specimen was peripheral blood mononuclear cells (PBMCs), taken when the disease was refractory, from a patient treated with antithyroid drugs. This receptor was identified in a female donor with Graves disease. J is TRBJ2-5 and V is TRBV4-1; 8 bases are shared with TRBD2. CDR3 residues: CASSQSRGGAKTQYF. CDR3 DNA: TGCGCCAGCAGCCAATCCCGGGGGGGCGCGAAGACCCAGTACTTC.